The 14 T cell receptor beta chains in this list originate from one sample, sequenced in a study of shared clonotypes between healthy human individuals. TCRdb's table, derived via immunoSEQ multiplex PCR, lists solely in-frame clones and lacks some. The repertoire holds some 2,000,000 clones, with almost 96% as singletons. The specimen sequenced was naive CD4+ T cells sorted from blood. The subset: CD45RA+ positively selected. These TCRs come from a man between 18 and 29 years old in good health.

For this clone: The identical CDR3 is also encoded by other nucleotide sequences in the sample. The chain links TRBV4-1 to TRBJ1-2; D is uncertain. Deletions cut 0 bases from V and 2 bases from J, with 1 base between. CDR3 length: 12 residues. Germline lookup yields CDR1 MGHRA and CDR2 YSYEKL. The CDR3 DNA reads TGCGCCAGCAGCCAAGAAAACTATGGCTACACCTTC. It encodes CASSQENYGYTF.

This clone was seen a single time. The CDR3 region is CSVYGTNEKLFF. In nucleotides, the CDR3 is TGCAGCGTATACGGGACTAATGAAAAACTGTTTTTT. The chain is built from TRBV29-1 and TRBJ1-4; D unclear. The V end was cut by 6 bases, the J end by 2 bases, with 7 bases between. The germline V gene has CDR1 SQVTM and CDR2 ANQGSEA. CDR3 length equals 12 residues.

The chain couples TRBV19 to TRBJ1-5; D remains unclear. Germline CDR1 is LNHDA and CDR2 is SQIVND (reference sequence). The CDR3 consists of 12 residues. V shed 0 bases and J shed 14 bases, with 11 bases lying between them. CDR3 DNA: TGTGCCAGTAGTATAGAGCCGTGGTGGAAGCATTTT. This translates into CASSIEPWWKHF.

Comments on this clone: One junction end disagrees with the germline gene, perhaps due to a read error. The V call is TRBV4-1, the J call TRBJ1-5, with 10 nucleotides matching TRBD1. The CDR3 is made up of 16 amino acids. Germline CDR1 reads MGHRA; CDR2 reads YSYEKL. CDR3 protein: CASRHLTGGSNQPQHF. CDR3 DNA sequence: TGCGCCAGCCGCCATCTGACAGGGGGCTCCAATCAGCCCCAGCATTTT.

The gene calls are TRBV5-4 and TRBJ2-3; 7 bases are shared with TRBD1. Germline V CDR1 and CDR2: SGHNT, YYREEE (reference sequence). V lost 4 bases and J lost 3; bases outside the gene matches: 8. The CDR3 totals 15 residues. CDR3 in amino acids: CASSPGDRVTDTQYF. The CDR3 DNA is TGTGCCAGCAGCCCCGGGGACAGAGTGACAGATACGCAGTATTTT.

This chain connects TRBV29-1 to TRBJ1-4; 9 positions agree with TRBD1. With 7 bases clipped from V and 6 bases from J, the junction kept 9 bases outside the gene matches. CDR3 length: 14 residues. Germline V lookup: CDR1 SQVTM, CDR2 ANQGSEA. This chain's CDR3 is CSAQRGQGHEKLFF. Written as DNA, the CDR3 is TGCAGCGCCCAAAGGGGACAGGGTCATGAAAAACTGTTTTTT.

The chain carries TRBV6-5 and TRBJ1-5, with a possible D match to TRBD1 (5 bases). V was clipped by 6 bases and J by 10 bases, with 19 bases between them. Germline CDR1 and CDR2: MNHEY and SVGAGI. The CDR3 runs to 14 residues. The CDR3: CASRLLAGSRPQHF. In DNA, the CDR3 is TGTGCCAGCAGATTGCTCGCAGGGTCGCGACCCCAGCATTTT.

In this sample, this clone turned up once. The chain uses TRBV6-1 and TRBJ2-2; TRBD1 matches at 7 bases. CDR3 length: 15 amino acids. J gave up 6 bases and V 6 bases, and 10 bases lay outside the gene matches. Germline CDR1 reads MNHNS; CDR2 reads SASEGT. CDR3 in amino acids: CASRFRDSPPGELFF. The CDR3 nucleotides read TGTGCCAGCAGGTTCCGGGACAGCCCTCCCGGGGAGCTGTTTTTT.

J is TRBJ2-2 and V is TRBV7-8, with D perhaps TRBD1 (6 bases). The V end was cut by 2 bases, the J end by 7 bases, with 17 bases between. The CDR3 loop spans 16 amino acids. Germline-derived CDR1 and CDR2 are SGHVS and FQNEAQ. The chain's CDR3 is CASSLLGTRVDGELFF. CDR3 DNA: TGTGCCAGCAGCTTACTTGGGACAAGGGTAGACGGGGAGCTGTTTTTT.

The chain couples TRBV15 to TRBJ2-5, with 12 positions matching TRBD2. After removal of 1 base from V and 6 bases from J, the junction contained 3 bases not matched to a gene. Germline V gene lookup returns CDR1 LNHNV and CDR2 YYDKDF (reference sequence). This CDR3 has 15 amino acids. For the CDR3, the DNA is TGTGCCACCAGCAGAGCTAGCGGGAGGGAAAAGACCCAGTACTTC. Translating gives CATSRASGREKTQYF.

The CDR3 here is CASSLKGAPNEKLFF. The CDR3 nucleotides read TGTGCCAGCAGCTTAAAGGGCGCTCCTAATGAAAAACTGTTTTTT. V gene TRBV5-4 combines with J gene TRBJ1-4; D unresolved. Germline loops: CDR1 SGHNT, CDR2 YYREEE (reference sequence). Trimming cost V 2 bases and J 3 bases, with 11 bases left between them. The CDR3 consists of 15 residues.

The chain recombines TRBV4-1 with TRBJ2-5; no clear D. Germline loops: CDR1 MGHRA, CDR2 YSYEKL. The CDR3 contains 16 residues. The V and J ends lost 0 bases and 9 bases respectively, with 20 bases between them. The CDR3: CASSQERTAFSRAQYF. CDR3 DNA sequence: TGCGCCAGCAGCCAAGAAAGGACGGCCTTCTCTAGGGCCCAGTACTTC.

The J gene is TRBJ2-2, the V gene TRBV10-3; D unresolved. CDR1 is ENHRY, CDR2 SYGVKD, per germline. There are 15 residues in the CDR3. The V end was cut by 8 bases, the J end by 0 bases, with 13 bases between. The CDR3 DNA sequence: TGTGCCATCGGCCTCGAATACTCGAACACCGGGGAGCTGTTTTTT. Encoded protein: CAIGLEYSNTGELFF.

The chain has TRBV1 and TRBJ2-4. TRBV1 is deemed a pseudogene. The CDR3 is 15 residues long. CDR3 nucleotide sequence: TGCACCAGCAGCCAAGCGGATATAGCCAAAAACATTCAGTACTTC. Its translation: CTSSQADIAKNIQYF.